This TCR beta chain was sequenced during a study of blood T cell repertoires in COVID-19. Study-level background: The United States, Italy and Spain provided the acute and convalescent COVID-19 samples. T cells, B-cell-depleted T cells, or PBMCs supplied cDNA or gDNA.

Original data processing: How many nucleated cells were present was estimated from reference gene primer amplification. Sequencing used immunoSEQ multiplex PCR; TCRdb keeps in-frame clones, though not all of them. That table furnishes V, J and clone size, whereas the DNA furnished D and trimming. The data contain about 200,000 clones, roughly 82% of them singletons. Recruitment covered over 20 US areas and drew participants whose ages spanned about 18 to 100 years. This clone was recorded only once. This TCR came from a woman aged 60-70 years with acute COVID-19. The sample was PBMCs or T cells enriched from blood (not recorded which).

Here the CDR3 reads CASSSPGQGPGQFF. The CDR3 coding sequence is TGCGCCAGCAGCTCCCCGGGACAGGGCCCCGGGCAGTTCTTC. The chain is built from TRBV5-1 and TRBJ2-1, with 9 nucleotides matching TRBD1. V lost 3 bases and J lost 12; bases outside the gene matches: 10. Germline values: CDR1 SGHRS, CDR2 YFSETQ. This CDR3 spans 14 amino acids.